The 21 T cell receptor beta chains reported below all come from one sample, sequenced in a study of blood T cell repertoires in COVID-19. The protocol was immunoSEQ multiplex PCR, while the TCRdb copy is restricted to in-frame clones and leaves out a portion. Among around 100,000 clones listed, 70% to 90% were seen once. Sequenced: peripheral blood. The source of these receptors is a human donor in a cohort sampled during active COVID-19.

The gene calls are TRBV27 and TRBJ2-3; possibly TRBD2 for D (5 bases). From germline, CDR1 is MNHEY and CDR2 SMNVEV (reference sequence). Trimming cost V 5 bases and J 0 bases, with 15 bases left between them. The length of the CDR3 is 16 residues. This CDR3 is CASSPYGVGSTDTQYF. The CDR3 DNA reads TGTGCCAGCAGTCCCTACGGGGTGGGGAGCACAGATACGCAGTATTTT.

This sequence joins TRBV6-5 and TRBJ1-1; 7 nucleotides match TRBD1. The CDR3 sequence is 12 residues long. Germline values: CDR1 MNHEY, CDR2 SVGAGI. With 8 bases clipped from V and 7 bases from J, the junction kept 7 bases outside the gene matches. The DNA for the CDR3 is TGTGCCAGCGGGGTGCCAGGGGGTGAAGCTTTCTTT. It encodes CASGVPGGEAFF.

The chain employs TRBV2 and TRBJ2-7; TRBD2 matches 8 bases. Germline CDR1 is SNHLY and CDR2 is FYNNEI. The CDR3 is made up of 13 amino acids. Trimming took 11 bases from V and 4 from J; bases not matched to a gene: 10. Written as DNA, the CDR3 is TGTGCCTGGGGGGCCCTAGCGGGTTACGAGCAGTACTTC. This translates into CAWGALAGYEQYF.

The genes are TRBV27 and TRBJ1-4, with a possible D match to TRBD1 (5 bases). This CDR3 has 16 amino acids. V was trimmed by 5 bases and J by 5 bases, leaving 18 bases between them. Looked up from germline, CDR1 is MNHEY and CDR2 is SMNVEV (reference sequence). The CDR3 is CASSLSSGRGNEKLFF. In DNA form, the CDR3 reads TGTGCCAGCAGTCTTTCCTCGGGGAGGGGAAATGAAAAACTGTTTTTT.

The gene calls are TRBV30 and TRBJ1-1, with D perhaps matching TRBD1 (5 bases). The V and J ends lost 0 bases and 1 base respectively, with 9 bases between them. This CDR3 has 14 residues. CDR1 GTSNPN and CDR2 SVGIG come from the germline V gene (reference sequence). CDR3 residues: CAWSVLGGNTEAFF. The DNA for the CDR3 is TGTGCCTGGAGTGTATTGGGGGGGAACACTGAAGCTTTCTTT.

This sequence joins TRBV6-1 and TRBJ2-1, with 9 bases identical to TRBD1. The germline CDR1 and CDR2 sequences are MNHNS and SASEGT. V shed 1 base, J shed 14 bases, and the junction held 3 bases outside the gene matches. The CDR3 runs to 12 residues. CDR3 protein: CASSEVGTGKFF. For the CDR3, the DNA is TGTGCCAGCAGTGAAGTGGGGACAGGGAAGTTCTTC.

V usage is TRBV7-3 and J usage is TRBJ2-2; 8 positions agree with TRBD2. V trimming: 6 bases; J trimming: 0 bases; junction bases outside the gene matches: 9. The CDR3 spans 17 residues. CDR1 is SGHTA and CDR2 is FQGTGA in the germline V gene. The CDR3 sequence: CASSRNSGTPNTGELFF. In DNA, the CDR3 is TGTGCCAGCAGTCGGAATAGCGGGACCCCGAACACCGGGGAGCTGTTTTTT.

This clone has just a few counts. The chain uses TRBV7-9 and TRBJ2-2; 9 bases are a match to TRBD1. The CDR3 sequence is 16 residues long. CDR1 and CDR2 from the germline V gene are SEHNR and FQNEAQ (reference sequence). J was trimmed by 6 bases and V by 5 bases; bases with no gene match: 10. The CDR3 is CASSLGGDRAPGELFF. The CDR3 DNA reads TGTGCCAGCAGCCTAGGAGGGGACAGGGCCCCCGGGGAGCTGTTTTTT.

The chain has TRBV7-3 and TRBJ2-3, with D hard to call. CDR1 and CDR2 (germline): SGHTA, FQGTGA. With 5 bases removed from V and 0 bases from J, the gap between germline ends came to 9 bases. The CDR3 has 14 amino acids. CDR3 sequence reads: CASSEYGSTDTQYF. CDR3 nucleotides: TGTGCCAGCAGCGAGTACGGTAGCACAGATACGCAGTATTTT.

This clone was seen only once. V gene TRBV28 combines with J gene TRBJ1-2, with TRBD1 matching over 7 bases. Germline CDR1 reads MDHEN; CDR2 reads SYDVKM. This CDR3 region has 15 residues. After removal of 6 bases from V and 8 bases from J, the junction contained 15 bases not matched to a gene. The CDR3 coding sequence is TGTGCCAGCAGCCCGGCCGCAGGGGGGAGTCAGGGCTACACCTTC. As protein: CASSPAAGGSQGYTF.

V usage is TRBV29-1 and J usage is TRBJ2-6, with D tentatively TRBD1 (5 bases). V was trimmed by 1 base and J by 4 bases, leaving 11 bases between them. The length of the CDR3 is 15 residues. Per germline, CDR1 SQVTM and CDR2 ANQGSEA. This CDR3 is CSVEGGAHGANVLTF. For the CDR3, the DNA is TGCAGCGTTGAAGGTGGGGCGCACGGGGCCAACGTCCTGACTTTC. Based on the CDR3 plus reference TRBV29-1 and TRBJ2-6, the full variable domain is SAVISQKPSRDICQRGTSLTIQCQVDSQVTMMFWYRQQPGQSLTLIATANQGSEATYESGFVIDKFPISRPNLTFSTLTVSNMSPEDSSIYLCSVEGGAHGANVLTFGAGSRLTVL.

The chain uses TRBV9 and TRBJ2-3; 11 nucleotides agree with TRBD2. Germline V lookup: CDR1 SGDLS, CDR2 YYNGEE. With 4 bases clipped from V and 0 bases from J, the junction kept 4 bases outside the gene matches. This CDR3 region has 16 residues. The CDR3 spells CASSPLAGESTDTQYF. As DNA, the CDR3 is TGTGCCAGCAGCCCACTAGCGGGAGAGAGCACAGATACGCAGTATTTT.

The V and J genes are TRBV7-6 and TRBJ2-7; 10 bases agree with TRBD1. The CDR3 is 15 residues long. V was clipped by 0 bases and J by 6 bases; unmatched bases: 5. Germline CDR1 and CDR2: SGHVS and FNYEAQ. The CDR3 DNA follows: TGTGCCAGCAGCTTAGCTGGGACAGGGGTTCGCGAGCAGTACTTC. Residues: CASSLAGTGVREQYF.

The J gene is TRBJ1-1, the V gene TRBV2; perhaps TRBD1 as D (5 bases). There are 13 residues in the CDR3. The germline V gene encodes CDR1 SNHLY and CDR2 FYNNEI. The germline V and J ends were trimmed by 3 bases and 5 bases, with 10 bases remaining between them. The CDR3: CASSDEKGTEAFF. The DNA of the CDR3 is TGTGCCAGCAGTGATGAAAAGGGGACTGAAGCTTTCTTT.

This clone was counted once. This chain connects TRBV27 to TRBJ2-5; D ambiguous. Trimming took 2 bases from V and 5 from J, leaving 18 bases between them. Germline lookup yields CDR1 MNHEY and CDR2 SMNVEV (reference sequence). This CDR3 has 16 residues. The CDR3 protein is CASSLMAVNPPETQYF. The CDR3 nucleotides read TGTGCCAGCAGTTTAATGGCGGTAAACCCTCCCGAGACCCAGTACTTC.

The CDR3 loop is CSASTGYSNQPQHF. For the CDR3, the DNA is TGCAGTGCTAGTACGGGGTATAGCAATCAGCCCCAGCATTTT. This rearrangement joins TRBV20-1 to TRBJ1-5; no clear D gene. The CDR3 is made up of 14 amino acids. V shed 3 bases and J shed 0 bases, with 9 bases lying between them. The germline gives CDR1 DFQATT, CDR2 SNEGSKA (reference sequence).

This chain connects TRBV12-2 to TRBJ2-3; the DNA was not used to check the table's D call, TRBD2. TRBV12-2 is given as a pseudogene. The length of the CDR3 is 13 residues. The CDR3 reads CRVAGGCSDTQYF. CDR3 nucleotides: TGCCGGGTAGCGGGAGGCTGCTCAGATACGCAGTATTTT.

This clone was detected only once. CDR3 sequence (DNA): TGTGCCAGCAGCCTAATCTGGACAGGGAGGGGGCAAGAGACCCAGTACTTC. Translated: CASSLIWTGRGQETQYF. The V gene is TRBV11-2, the J gene TRBJ2-5, with a possible D match to TRBD1 (8 bases). CDR3 size: 17 residues. Germline V CDR1 and CDR2: SGHAT, FQNNGV. Trimming removed 5 bases from V and 2 bases from J, with 21 bases in between.

This chain uses TRBV6-6 with TRBJ2-7, with 7 nucleotides matching TRBD1. With 6 bases clipped from V and 3 bases from J, the junction kept 11 bases outside the gene matches. This CDR3 is built from 15 residues. Looked up from germline, CDR1 is MNHNY and CDR2 is SVGAGI (reference sequence). CDR3 in amino acids: CASSPGQTFLYEQYF. The CDR3 coding sequence is TGTGCCAGCAGCCCGGGACAGACCTTTCTCTACGAGCAGTACTTC.

The rearrangement uses TRBV5-5 and TRBJ2-1, with TRBD2 as a possible D gene (6 bases). V was clipped by 1 base and J by 7 bases, with 15 bases between them. The germline gives CDR1 SGHKS, CDR2 YYEKEE (reference sequence). The CDR3 extends over 15 amino acids. The CDR3 reads CASSLLMTSSNEQFF. The CDR3 DNA reads TGTGCCAGCAGCTTGTTGATGACTAGTAGTAATGAGCAGTTCTTC.

The chain combines TRBV19 with TRBJ1-6; unclear D gene. The CDR3 is made up of 16 amino acids. Germline V gene lookup returns CDR1 LNHDA and CDR2 SQIVND (reference sequence). The V gene lost 2 bases and the J gene lost 6 bases, with 14 bases spanning the gap. CDR3 nucleotides: TGTGCCAGTAGTATAAATCCGAGAGGTGGTAATTCACCCCTCCACTTT. This translates into CASSINPRGGNSPLHF.